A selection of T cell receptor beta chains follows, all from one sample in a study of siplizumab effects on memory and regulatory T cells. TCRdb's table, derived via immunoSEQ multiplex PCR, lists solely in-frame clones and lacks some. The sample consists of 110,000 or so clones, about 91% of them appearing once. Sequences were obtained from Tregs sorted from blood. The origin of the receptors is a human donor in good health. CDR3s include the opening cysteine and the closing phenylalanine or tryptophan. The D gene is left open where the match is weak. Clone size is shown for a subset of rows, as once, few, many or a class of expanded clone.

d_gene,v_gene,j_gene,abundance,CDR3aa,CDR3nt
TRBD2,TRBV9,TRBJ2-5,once,CASSVGLAGFETQYF,TGTGCCAGCAGCGTCGGACTAGCGGGATTCGAGACCCAGTACTTC
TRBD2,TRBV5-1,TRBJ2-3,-,CASSLAGLAGGTDTQYF,TGCGCCAGCAGCTTGGCCGGCCTAGCGGGAGGGACAGATACGCAGTATTTT
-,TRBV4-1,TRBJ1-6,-,CASSQEPGTLLKPLHF,TGCGCCAGCAGCCAAGAACCAGGGACCCTTCTAAAACCCCTCCACTTT
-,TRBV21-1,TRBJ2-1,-,CASRAGQTTFYNEQFF,TGTGCCAGCAGGGCGGGACAGACTACCTTTTACAATGAGCAGTTCTTC
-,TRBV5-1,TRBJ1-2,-,CASSLEPLWGNYGYTF,TGCGCCAGCAGCTTGGAGCCGTTGTGGGGTAACTATGGCTACACCTTC
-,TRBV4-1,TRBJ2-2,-,CASSLTGFGGELFF,TGCGCCAGCAGCCTTACAGGGTTTGGCGGGGAGCTGTTTTTT
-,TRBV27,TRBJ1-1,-,CASRAGTGRRTEAFF,TGTGCCAGCAGGGCCGGTACAGGGAGGCGGACTGAAGCTTTCTTT
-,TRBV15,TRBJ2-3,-,CATSREGDTQYF,TGTGCCACCAGCAGAGAGGGAGATACGCAGTATTTT
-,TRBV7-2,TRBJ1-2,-,CASSLTPRGYTF,TGTGCCAGCAGCTTAACACCACGCGGCTACACCTTC
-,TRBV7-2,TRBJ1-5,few,CASSPQGLRPQHF,TGTGCCAGCAGCCCGCAGGGGCTGAGGCCCCAGCATTTT
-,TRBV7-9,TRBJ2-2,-,CASSSTGAGELFF,TGTGCCAGCAGCTCGACAGGCGCCGGGGAGCTGTTTTTT
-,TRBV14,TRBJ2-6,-,CASSQDALPVSGANVLTF,TGTGCCAGCAGCCAAGATGCGCTGCCGGTCTCTGGGGCCAACGTCCTGACTTTC
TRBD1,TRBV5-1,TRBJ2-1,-,CASSWTGGGNEQFF,TGCGCCAGCAGCTGGACAGGGGGTGGGAATGAGCAGTTCTTC
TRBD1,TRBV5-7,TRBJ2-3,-,CASSFVPQGAVDTQYF,TGTGCCAGCAGCTTCGTCCCACAGGGGGCTGTGGATACGCAGTATTTT
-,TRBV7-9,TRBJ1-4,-,CASSLGQATNEKLFF,TGTGCCAGCAGCTTAGGACAGGCAACTAATGAAAAACTGTTTTTT
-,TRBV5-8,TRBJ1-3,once,CASSFGGRGNTIYF,TGTGCCAGCAGCTTCGGGGGCAGAGGAAACACCATATATTTT
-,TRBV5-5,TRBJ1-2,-,CASSLGRATQGYTF,TGTGCCAGCAGCTTGGGAAGGGCTACTCAAGGCTACACCTTC
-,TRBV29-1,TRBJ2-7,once,CSVRPLGSYEQYF,TGCAGCGTACGGCCTCTCGGCTCCTACGAGCAGTACTTC
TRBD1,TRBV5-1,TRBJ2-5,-,CASSEQGLGETQYF,TGCGCCAGCAGCGAACAGGGGTTAGGAGAGACCCAGTACTTC
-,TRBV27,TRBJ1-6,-,CASSLSDGRSPLHF,TGTGCCAGCAGTTTATCGGACGGCCGGTCACCCCTCCACTTT
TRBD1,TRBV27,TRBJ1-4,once,CASRPTTGGIWEKLFF,TGTGCCAGCAGGCCAACCACAGGGGGGATTTGGGAAAAACTGTTTTTT
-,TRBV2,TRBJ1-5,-,CASAPESEPPQHF,TGTGCCAGCGCCCCCGAATCTGAACCGCCCCAGCATTTT
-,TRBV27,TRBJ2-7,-,CASSSIWRGLGEQYF,TGTGCCAGCAGTTCCATATGGCGGGGATTAGGGGAGCAGTACTTC
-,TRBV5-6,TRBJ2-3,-,CASSLRGVGATDTQYF,TGTGCCAGCAGCTTACGGGGAGTGGGGGCCACAGATACGCAGTATTTT
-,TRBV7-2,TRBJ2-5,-,CASSLGNRPRGETQYF,TGTGCCAGCAGCTTAGGGAACCGACCCCGGGGAGAGACCCAGTACTTC
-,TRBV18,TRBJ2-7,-,CASSPDGGNYEQYF,TGTGCCAGCTCACCAGACGGGGGAAACTACGAGCAGTACTTC
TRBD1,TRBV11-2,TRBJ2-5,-,CASSTRTGARGETQYF,TGTGCCAGCAGCACAAGGACAGGGGCGAGGGGAGAGACCCAGTACTTC
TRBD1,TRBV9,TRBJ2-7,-,CANSQGVNEQYF,TGTGCCAACTCGCAGGGGGTCAACGAGCAGTACTTC
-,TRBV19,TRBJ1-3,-,CASSIIRSSGNTIYF,TGTGCCAGTAGTATAATAAGGAGTTCTGGAAACACCATATATTTT
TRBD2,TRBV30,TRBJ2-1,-,CAWRGSGGSNEQFF,TGTGCCTGGAGGGGTAGCGGGGGATCAAATGAGCAGTTCTTC
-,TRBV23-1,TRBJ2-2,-,CASSRRRGEDTGELFF,TGCGCCAGCAGTCGGCGGAGAGGGGAGGACACCGGGGAGCTGTTTTTT
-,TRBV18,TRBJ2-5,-,CASSPLETQYF,TGTGCCAGCTCACCTTTGGAGACCCAGTACTTC
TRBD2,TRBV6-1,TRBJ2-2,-,CASSAPPGGPDTGELFF,TGTGCCAGCAGTGCACCGCCGGGGGGGCCCGACACCGGGGAGCTGTTTTTT
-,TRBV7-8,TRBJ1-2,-,CASSLGAAGSYGYTF,TGTGCCAGCAGCTTAGGGGCGGCGGGGAGCTATGGCTACACCTTC
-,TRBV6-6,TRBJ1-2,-,CASNVGEYGYTF,TGTGCCAGCAACGTGGGGGAGTATGGCTACACCTTC
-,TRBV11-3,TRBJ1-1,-,CASSFHMNTEAFF,TGTGCCAGCAGCTTCCACATGAACACTGAAGCTTTCTTT
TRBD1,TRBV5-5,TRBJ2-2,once,CASKPMTGYTGELFF,TGTGCCAGCAAACCAATGACAGGGTACACCGGGGAGCTGTTTTTT
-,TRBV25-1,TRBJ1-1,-,CASSAQPGQRSLNTEAFF,TGTGCCAGCAGTGCACAACCCGGACAGCGTAGCCTAAACACTGAAGCTTTCTTT
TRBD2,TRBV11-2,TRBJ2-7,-,CASSSGLALSYEQYF,TGTGCCAGCAGCTCGGGACTAGCGCTCTCCTACGAGCAGTACTTC
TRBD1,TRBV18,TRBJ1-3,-,CASSRQGADTIYF,TGTGCCAGCTCACGACAGGGGGCGGACACCATATATTTT
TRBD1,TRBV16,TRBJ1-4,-,CASSPQRGTGVEKLFF,TGTGCCAGCAGCCCCCAGCGGGGGACAGGGGTGGAAAAACTGTTTTTT
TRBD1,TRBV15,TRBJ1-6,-,CATSRGDRGHSPLHF,TGTGCCACCAGCAGAGGGGACAGGGGACATTCACCCCTCCACTTT
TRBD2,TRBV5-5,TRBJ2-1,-,CASSLQELAGSSYNEQFF,TGTGCCAGCAGCTTGCAAGAACTAGCGGGCAGCTCCTACAATGAGCAGTTCTTC
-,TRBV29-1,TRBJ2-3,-,CSVESLAADTQYF,TGCAGCGTTGAGTCCCTAGCCGCAGATACGCAGTATTTT
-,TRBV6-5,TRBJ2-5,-,CASSRHGEETQYF,TGTGCCAGCAGTCGACACGGGGAGGAGACCCAGTACTTC
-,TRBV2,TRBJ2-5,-,CASSGPGSGTQYF,TGTGCCAGCAGTGGGCCGGGGTCAGGGACCCAGTACTTC
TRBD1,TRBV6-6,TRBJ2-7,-,CASSYPTQGAYEQYF,TGTGCCAGCAGTTACCCGACACAGGGGGCCTACGAGCAGTACTTC
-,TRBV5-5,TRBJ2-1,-,CASSFLRGNEQFF,TGTGCCAGCAGCTTTCTCCGGGGGAATGAGCAGTTCTTC
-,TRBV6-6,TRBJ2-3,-,CASTGQTPSTDTQYF,TGTGCCAGCACGGGGCAGACCCCTAGCACAGATACGCAGTATTTT